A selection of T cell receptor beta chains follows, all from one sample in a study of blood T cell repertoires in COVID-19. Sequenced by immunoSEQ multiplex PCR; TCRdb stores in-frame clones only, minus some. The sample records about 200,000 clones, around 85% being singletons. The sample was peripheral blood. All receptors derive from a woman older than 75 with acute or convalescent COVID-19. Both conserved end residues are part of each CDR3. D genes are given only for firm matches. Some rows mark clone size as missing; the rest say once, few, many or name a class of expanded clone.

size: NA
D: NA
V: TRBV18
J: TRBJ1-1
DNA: TGTGCCAGCTCCCCTGGGGAGGGGAACACTGAAGCTTTCTTT
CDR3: CASSPGEGNTEAFF

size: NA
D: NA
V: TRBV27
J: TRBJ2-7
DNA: TGTGCCAGCAGCCTGACGACACCTACCTACGAGCAGTACTTC
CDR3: CASSLTTPTYEQYF

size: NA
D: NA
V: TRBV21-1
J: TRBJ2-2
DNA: TGTCCTGTGCACGGACAGGCCACGAACACCGGGGAGCTGTTTTTT
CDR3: CPVHGQATNTGELFF

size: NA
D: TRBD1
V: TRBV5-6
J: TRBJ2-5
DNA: TGTGCCAGCAGCCGGACAGGGGAGGAGACCCAGTACTTC
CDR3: CASSRTGEETQYF

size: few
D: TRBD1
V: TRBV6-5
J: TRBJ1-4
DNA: TGTGCCAGCAGTAGACAGGGGACCGAAAAACTGTTTTTT
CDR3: CASSRQGTEKLFF

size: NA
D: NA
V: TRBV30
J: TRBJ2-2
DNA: TGTGCCTGGAGTAAAGGAGGCGGCACCGGGGAGCTGTTTTTT
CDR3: CAWSKGGGTGELFF

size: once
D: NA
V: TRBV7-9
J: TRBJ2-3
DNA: TGTGCCAGCAGCTTAGGTAGAGAGGCAGATACGCAGTATTTT
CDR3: CASSLGREADTQYF

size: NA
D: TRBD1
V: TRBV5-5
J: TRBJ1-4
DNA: TGTGCCAGCAGCTTAAGACAGGGGCAGGAAAAACTGTTTTTT
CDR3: CASSLRQGQEKLFF

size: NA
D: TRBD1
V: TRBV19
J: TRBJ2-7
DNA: TGTGCCAGTAGTATCAACAGGGGGGCGGAGGAGCAGTACTTC
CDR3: CASSINRGAEEQYF

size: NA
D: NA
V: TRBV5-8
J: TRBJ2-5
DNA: TGTGCCAGCACCCAGATGATGGAGACCCAGTACTTC
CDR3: CASTQMMETQYF

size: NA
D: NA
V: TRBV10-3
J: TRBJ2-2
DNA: TGTGCCATCACAGGGTCTAACACCGGGGAGCTGTTTTTT
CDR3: CAITGSNTGELFF

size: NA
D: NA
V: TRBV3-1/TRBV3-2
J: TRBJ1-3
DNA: TGTGCCAGCAGCCGTACCGGGAGCTCTGGAAACACCATATATTTT
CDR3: CASSRTGSSGNTIYF

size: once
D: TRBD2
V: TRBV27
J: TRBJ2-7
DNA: TGTGCCAGCAGTTCTAAGGCGGGAGAGTTCTACGAGCAGTACTTC
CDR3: CASSSKAGEFYEQYF

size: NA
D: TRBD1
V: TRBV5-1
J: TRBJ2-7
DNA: TGCGCCAGCAGCTTGTTAGCAGGGGGCATGAACGAGCAGTACTTC
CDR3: CASSLLAGGMNEQYF

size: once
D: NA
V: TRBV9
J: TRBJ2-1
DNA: TGTGCCAGCAGCGTAGGGACAGATCCCTACAATGAGCAGTTCTTC
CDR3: CASSVGTDPYNEQFF

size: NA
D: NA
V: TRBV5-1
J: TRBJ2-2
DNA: TGCGCCAGCAGCTGGGCCGACAGGAACACCGGGGAGCTGTTTTTT
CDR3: CASSWADRNTGELFF

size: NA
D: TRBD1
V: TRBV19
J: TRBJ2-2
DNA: TGTGCCAGTAGTATTCCCGCGACAGGGTCAGCGAACACCGGGGAGCTGTTTTTT
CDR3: CASSIPATGSANTGELFF

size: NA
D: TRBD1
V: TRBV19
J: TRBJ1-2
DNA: TGTGCCAGTAGCGACAGGGGGCGCGGGGGTAACTATGGCTACACCTTC
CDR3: CASSDRGRGGNYGYTF

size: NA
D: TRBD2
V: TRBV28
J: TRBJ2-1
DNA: TGTGCCAGCAGTCCTATTGCCAGCGGGAGGGCATCATTCGACAATGAGCAGTTCTTC
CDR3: CASSPIASGRASFDNEQFF

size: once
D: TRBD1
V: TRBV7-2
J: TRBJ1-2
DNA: TGTGCCAGCAGCTTGGGGACAGGGAGCTATGGCTACACCTTC
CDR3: CASSLGTGSYGYTF

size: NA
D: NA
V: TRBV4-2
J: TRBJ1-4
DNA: TGTGCCAGCAGCCAAGAGACTTCAACTAATGAAAAACTGTTTTTT
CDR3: CASSQETSTNEKLFF

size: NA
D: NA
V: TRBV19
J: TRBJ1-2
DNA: TGTGCCAGTAGTACAGGGGTTGGCTACACCTTC
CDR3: CASSTGVGYTF

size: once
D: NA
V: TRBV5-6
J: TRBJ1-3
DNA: TGTGCCAGCAGCTTGTGGATTACTGGGCCCTACTCTGGAAACACCATATATTTT
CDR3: CASSLWITGPYSGNTIYF

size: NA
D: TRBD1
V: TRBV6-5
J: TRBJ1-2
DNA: TGTGCCAGCAATACACGACAGGGGAATTTTGGCTACACCTTC
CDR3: CASNTRQGNFGYTF

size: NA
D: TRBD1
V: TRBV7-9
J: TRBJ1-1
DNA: TGTGCCAGCAGCTCATATCAGGGGGCTGGGGCCACTGAAGCTTTCTTT
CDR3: CASSSYQGAGATEAFF

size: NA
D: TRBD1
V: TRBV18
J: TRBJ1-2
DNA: TGTGCCAGCTCACAGACGGGACAGCACTATGGCTACACCTTC
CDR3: CASSQTGQHYGYTF